The sample holds a few counts of the clone carrying this T cell receptor (beta chain). Antigen specificity is unknown. Germline V lookup: CDR1 SGHNT, CDR2 YYREEE (reference sequence). The CDR3 is 17 amino acids. The trim removed 0 bases at V and 7 bases at J, leaving 13 bases unmatched. Using its own MiXCR run on the reads, TCRdb lists one record per CDR3 protein. Altogether 350,000 to 550,000 distinct CDR3 sequences are present, 30% to 40% being singletons, with the ten largest covering roughly 13%. These data come from a study of T cell repertoires in cytomegalovirus infection. General observations from the study: Accumulated public TCR beta family frequency recognized individuals carrying CMV together with the relevant HLA.

The sequence came from a human donor in good health (CMV status not recorded). Some clones in this sample may be carry-over from other donors' samples. The V and J genes are TRBV5-4 and TRBJ2-7, with 10 bases aligning to TRBD2. Sequenced input: PBMCs. Written as DNA, the CDR3 is TGTGCCAGCAGCTTGGATGGGGGAGCGGGGGGGCTGGGGGAGCAGTACTTC. It codes for CASSLDGGAGGLGEQYF.